This T cell receptor beta chain came from a study of a mutant IDH1 vaccine in newly diagnosed glioma. Points from the study as a whole: Pseudoprogression apparently lacked any relation to changes in top peripheral T cell clonotypes.

In the case of this clone: Antigen unknown.

Per germline, CDR1 SGHNT and CDR2 YYREEE (reference sequence). The CDR3 extends over 15 amino acids. With 4 bases removed from V and 0 bases from J, the gap between germline ends came to 8 bases. Profiling relied on immunoSEQ multiplex PCR, and the TCRdb table lists in-frame clones only, not all of them. The profile shows tens of thousands of clones, 60% to 80% of them singletons. The sample's time point: week 47, end of study. The vaccine gave 300 ug of a 20-mer mutant IDH1 peptide subcutaneously per dose. Each patient was administered eight vaccinations, scheduled in weeks 1, 3, 5, 7, 11, 15, 19 and 23.

This chain uses TRBV5-4 with TRBJ2-6, with D unclear. The origin of this receptor is a man aged 50-60 years with glioma. Here the sequenced sample was PBMCs, taken from a glioma patient whose treatment included an IDH1 peptide vaccine. The CDR3 here is CASSLASSGANVLTF. The CDR3 DNA is TGTGCCAGCAGCCTTGCCAGCTCTGGGGCCAACGTCCTGACTTTC.